This T cell receptor (beta chain) was identified during a study of blood T cell repertoires in COVID-19 (dated by TCRdb to the early 2020s). In the study overall: Samples covering the acute and convalescent phases of COVID-19 were provided by collaborators in the United States, Italy and Spain. The prospective study material was composed of cDNA or gDNA derived from T cells, B-cell-depleted T cells, or PBMCs. Deeply sampled blood TCRbeta repertoires from subjects exposed to, actively infected with, or recovered from COVID-19 were included in the dataset. A freely available public database, intended as a resource for researchers studying the immune response to SARS-CoV-2, is where the repertoires were released. Samples were obtained from the ongoing ImmuneRACE study (first 160 participants) and from roughly 1,300 subjects provided by 6 global collaborators. Nearly every sample came with metadata listing a de-identified subject ID, COVID-19 status, age in years and sex. Where available, HLA class I and class II types were taken from metadata supplied by the sample provider and were not determined by assay-based typing. Results the study describes overall, beyond this receptor: The quantity of clinical and demographic metadata differed by source and by participant and was supplied without curation.

The germline V gene (reference sequence) gives CDR1 as LNHDA and CDR2 as SQIVND. The CDR3, from cysteine to phenylalanine, totals 11 residues. The DNA shown is the 33-base CDR3, in frame from base 1. Trimming accounts for 9 bases at V and 6 bases at J, while the number of junction bases matched to no gene is 1. TCRbeta CDR3 regions were amplified from genomic DNA using the immunoSEQ Assay, a bias-controlled multiplex PCR. The authors' pipeline ran thus. The number of nucleated cells in each sample was estimated from the amplification of reference gene primers within the assay. To quantify the absolute abundance of each unique TCRbeta CDR3 rearrangement, sequence reads were collapsed and filtered. For each sample, productive Simpson clonality was calculated by taking the square root of Simpson's diversity index across productive rearrangements. The clones in this table, taken by TCRdb from immuneACCESS, are in-frame only. Not every clone is retained; where verified, under half of the shortfall comes from an unresolved V gene, and the cause of the rest is unknown. The V and J calls and clone size come from that table; D and trimming were worked out from the DNA. In all, the sample holds 270,000 or so clones, and approximately 83% of those were seen once. About 14% of the sample rests with the top ten.

Each collaborating institution followed its own protocols to collect whole blood in K2EDTA tubes. For TCRbeta analysis, collaborator samples were shipped as frozen whole blood, as isolated PBMCs, or as DNA extracted from either sample type. As concerns this clone: The antigen it binds to is not known. Base qualities were left out, and no much larger clone turns up one base away.

The receptor comes from a human donor in a cohort sampled during active COVID-19. The source material was peripheral blood. The chain is assembled from TRBV19 and TRBJ2-2; 7 bases in between match TRBD2. The bases read TGTGCCAGCCGGGAGGCCGGGGAGCTGTTTTTT. Protein translation: CASREAGELFF.